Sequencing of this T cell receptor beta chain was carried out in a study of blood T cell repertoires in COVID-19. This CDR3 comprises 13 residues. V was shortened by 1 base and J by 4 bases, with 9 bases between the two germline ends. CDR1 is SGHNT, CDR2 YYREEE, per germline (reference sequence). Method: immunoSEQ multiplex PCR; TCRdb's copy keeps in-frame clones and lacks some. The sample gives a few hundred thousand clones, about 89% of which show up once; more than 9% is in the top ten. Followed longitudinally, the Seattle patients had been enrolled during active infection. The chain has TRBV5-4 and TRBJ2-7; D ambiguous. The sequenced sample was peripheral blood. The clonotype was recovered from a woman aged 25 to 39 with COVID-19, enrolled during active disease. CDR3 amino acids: CASSLLESYEQYF. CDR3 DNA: TGTGCCAGCAGCTTGTTGGAGTCATACGAGCAGTACTTC. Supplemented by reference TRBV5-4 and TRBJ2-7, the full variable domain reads ETGVTQSPTHLIKTRGQQVTLRCSSQSGHNTVSWYQQALGQGPQFIFQYYREEENGRGNFPPRFSGLQFPNYSSELNVNALELDDSALYLCASSLLESYEQYFGPGTRLTVT.